This is a list of T cell receptor beta chains from one sample in a study of cytomegalovirus exposure and HLA in healthy donors. Only in-frame clones appear in the TCRdb table, and some are missing; sequencing was by immunoSEQ multiplex PCR. The clone table shows some 80,000 clones, with the ten largest holding about 1.1%. The specimen sequenced was PBMCs. The receptors originated from a woman under 40 in good health and CMV-seronegative. CDR3s include the opening cysteine and the closing phenylalanine or tryptophan. Each record gives: J gene, D gene, V gene, CDR3 DNA, CDR3 protein. D genes are given only for firm matches.

j_gene: TRBJ2-3; d_gene: TRBD1; v_gene: TRBV6-5; CDR3nt: TGTGCCAGCAGTCGAGGACAGGGTACGGATACGCAGTATTTT; CDR3aa: CASSRGQGTDTQYF
j_gene: TRBJ2-1; d_gene: TRBD1; v_gene: TRBV29-1; CDR3nt: TGCAGCGCATACCGCATTACAGGGGGCCTTAGCTCCTACAATGAGCAGTTCTTC; CDR3aa: CSAYRITGGLSSYNEQFF
j_gene: TRBJ2-5; d_gene: TRBD1; v_gene: TRBV5-5; CDR3nt: TGTGCCAGCAGCTTGGGGGACAGGGATAGAGAGACCCAGTACTTC; CDR3aa: CASSLGDRDRETQYF
j_gene: TRBJ1-1; d_gene: NA; v_gene: TRBV19; CDR3nt: TGTGCCAGTAGTTTCAGGGGTTTTGACACTGAAGCTTTCTTT; CDR3aa: CASSFRGFDTEAFF
j_gene: TRBJ2-1; d_gene: TRBD1; v_gene: TRBV6-1; CDR3nt: TGTGCCAGCAGTGCGCGAACCCCGGGACAGGGAGACAATGAGCAGTTCTTC; CDR3aa: CASSARTPGQGDNEQFF
j_gene: TRBJ2-1; d_gene: NA; v_gene: TRBV4-1; CDR3nt: TGCGCCAGCAGCCAAGTATATAGTGAGCAGTTCTTC; CDR3aa: CASSQVYSEQFF
j_gene: TRBJ1-1; d_gene: TRBD1; v_gene: TRBV7-8; CDR3nt: TGTGCCAGCAGCTCGGGACAGGGTCGTATACAGGCTTTCTTT; CDR3aa: CASSSGQGRIQAFF
j_gene: TRBJ1-2; d_gene: NA; v_gene: TRBV11-2; CDR3nt: TGTGCCAGCAGTCGGGGTCCCCGGGTCTATGGCTACACCTTC; CDR3aa: CASSRGPRVYGYTF
j_gene: TRBJ2-7; d_gene: TRBD2; v_gene: TRBV10-3; CDR3nt: TGTGCCATCAGTGACGCGGGACTAGTTTACGAGCAGTACTTC; CDR3aa: CAISDAGLVYEQYF
j_gene: TRBJ1-1; d_gene: NA; v_gene: TRBV6-1; CDR3nt: TGTGCCAGCAGTGACGTGTTGAGTAGAGCTTTCTTT; CDR3aa: CASSDVLSRAFF
j_gene: TRBJ2-1; d_gene: NA; v_gene: TRBV5-1; CDR3nt: TGCGCCAGCAGCTTGGGACTAGGGTCGATGGATGAGCAGTTCTTC; CDR3aa: CASSLGLGSMDEQFF
j_gene: TRBJ2-3; d_gene: TRBD1; v_gene: TRBV4-2; CDR3nt: TGTGCCAGCAGCCAGTCCCGGGACAGGGGGCTGGATACGCAGTATTTT; CDR3aa: CASSQSRDRGLDTQYF
j_gene: TRBJ2-6; d_gene: NA; v_gene: TRBV19; CDR3nt: TGTGCCAGTAGTACGGTATCGACAGGCCTATCTGGGGCCAACGTCCTGACTTTC; CDR3aa: CASSTVSTGLSGANVLTF
j_gene: TRBJ2-7; d_gene: NA; v_gene: TRBV5-1; CDR3nt: TGCGCCAGCAGCTTGGGACTTAGCTCCTACGAGCAGTACTTC; CDR3aa: CASSLGLSSYEQYF
j_gene: TRBJ1-2; d_gene: NA; v_gene: TRBV19; CDR3nt: TGTGCCAGTAGGACAGGCTCAGATGGCTACACCTTC; CDR3aa: CASRTGSDGYTF
j_gene: TRBJ2-1; d_gene: NA; v_gene: TRBV19; CDR3nt: TGTGCCAGTAGTGCCCCCCCCACTAGCCCCGGTGAGCAGTTCTTC; CDR3aa: CASSAPPTSPGEQFF
j_gene: TRBJ2-7; d_gene: NA; v_gene: TRBV5-6; CDR3nt: TGTGCCAGCAGCTTGGTCCACTCCTACGAGCAGTACTTC; CDR3aa: CASSLVHSYEQYF
j_gene: TRBJ2-6; d_gene: NA; v_gene: TRBV4-2; CDR3nt: TGTGCCAGCAGCCCAAATACAGGCTCTGGGGCCAACGTCCTGACTTTC; CDR3aa: CASSPNTGSGANVLTF
j_gene: TRBJ1-2; d_gene: NA; v_gene: TRBV15; CDR3nt: TGTGCCACCAGCAGAGAAGTCGGACAGCCCGGAGATGGCTACACCTTC; CDR3aa: CATSREVGQPGDGYTF
j_gene: TRBJ2-7; d_gene: NA; v_gene: TRBV18; CDR3nt: TGTGCCAGCTCACCAGGAGAGATCGCCTACGAGCAGTACTTC; CDR3aa: CASSPGEIAYEQYF
j_gene: TRBJ2-1; d_gene: TRBD2; v_gene: TRBV5-1; CDR3nt: TGCGCCAGCAGCTTAGTTAGCGGGAAGAGCTCCTACAATGAGCAGTTCTTC; CDR3aa: CASSLVSGKSSYNEQFF
j_gene: TRBJ2-3; d_gene: TRBD2; v_gene: TRBV30; CDR3nt: TGTGCCTGGAGTAGGCTAGCGGGAATCACAGATACGCAGTATTTT; CDR3aa: CAWSRLAGITDTQYF
j_gene: TRBJ2-7; d_gene: TRBD1; v_gene: TRBV19; CDR3nt: TGTGCCAGTAGTATATCGAGACAGGGGGCCCACGAGCAGTACTTC; CDR3aa: CASSISRQGAHEQYF
j_gene: TRBJ2-5; d_gene: TRBD2; v_gene: TRBV29-1; CDR3nt: TGCAGCGTTGTGGGGGGGGAGGGAGAGACCCAGTACTTC; CDR3aa: CSVVGGEGETQYF
j_gene: TRBJ2-5; d_gene: NA; v_gene: TRBV5-1; CDR3nt: TGCGCCAGCAGCTTGGGTACTCGCGGGGCCACGCCCGTAACATTTGGGACCCAGTACTTC; CDR3aa: CASSLGTRGATPVTFGTQYF
j_gene: TRBJ1-1; d_gene: NA; v_gene: TRBV5-4; CDR3nt: TGTGCCAGCAGCTGGGACAAAACAAGTGAAGCTTTCTTT; CDR3aa: CASSWDKTSEAFF
j_gene: TRBJ2-1; d_gene: TRBD1; v_gene: TRBV19; CDR3nt: TGTGCCAGTAGGGCTTTGATGGGACAGGGGGGGAATGAGCAGTTCTTC; CDR3aa: CASRALMGQGGNEQFF
j_gene: TRBJ1-5; d_gene: NA; v_gene: TRBV19; CDR3nt: TGTGCCTCTAAAGCGGACCGGGCCAGCAATCAGCCCCAGCATTTT; CDR3aa: CASKADRASNQPQHF
j_gene: TRBJ2-6; d_gene: NA; v_gene: TRBV6-1; CDR3nt: TGTGCCAGCAGTGAAGCATGGGGGCTGGACTCTGGGGCCAACGTCCTGACTTTC; CDR3aa: CASSEAWGLDSGANVLTF
j_gene: TRBJ2-3; d_gene: TRBD2; v_gene: TRBV6-4; CDR3nt: TGTGCCAGCAGTGACTCTACTAGCGGGGATGTAGATACGCAGTATTTT; CDR3aa: CASSDSTSGDVDTQYF
j_gene: TRBJ2-3; d_gene: NA; v_gene: TRBV18; CDR3nt: TGTGCCAGTCAGGGGACAGATACGCAGTATTTT; CDR3aa: CASQGTDTQYF
j_gene: TRBJ2-1; d_gene: TRBD2; v_gene: TRBV7-9; CDR3nt: TGTGCCAGCAGCCGTAGCGGGGGGCCCCTTAGCTCCTACAATGAGCAGTTCTTC; CDR3aa: CASSRSGGPLSSYNEQFF
j_gene: TRBJ2-7; d_gene: TRBD2; v_gene: TRBV5-4; CDR3nt: TGTGCCAGCAGCGATGGGGCTAGCGGGAGTTACGAGCAGTACTTC; CDR3aa: CASSDGASGSYEQYF
j_gene: TRBJ2-7; d_gene: NA; v_gene: TRBV18; CDR3nt: TGTGCCAGCTCACCCTACAGGGTTGACGAGCAGTACTTC; CDR3aa: CASSPYRVDEQYF
j_gene: TRBJ2-7; d_gene: NA; v_gene: TRBV30; CDR3nt: TGTGCCTGGAGTATGACAGACTACGAGCAGTACTTC; CDR3aa: CAWSMTDYEQYF